The sequence of this T cell receptor (beta chain) was determined in a study of glioma-infiltrating T cells after dendritic cell vaccination. In the study overall: Samples are from glioblastoma patients in Phase I and II dendritic cell vaccine trials. At biweekly intervals, patients got three intradermal dendritic cell vaccine injections.

V shed 1 base and J shed 1 base, with 20 bases lying between them. Germline V gene sequence: CDR1 LNHNV, CDR2 YYDKDF (reference sequence). CDR3 length: 18 amino acids. Primers: 60 V beta forward and 13 J beta reverse. Sequenced by immunoSEQ multiplex PCR; TCRdb stores in-frame clones only, minus some. The data contain roughly 96,000 clones, 75% to 85% of them singletons. Sequenced here: blood, sampled before dendritic cell vaccination. The clonotype comes from a human donor with glioblastoma. The chain couples TRBV15 to TRBJ2-7, with unresolved D. CDR3 in amino acids: CATSRVVRGEVKSYEQYF. The CDR3 coding sequence is TGTGCCACCAGCAGAGTAGTTCGTGGCGAGGTAAAGTCCTACGAGCAGTACTTC.